The 13 T cell receptor beta chains below come from one sample, sequenced in a study of T cell repertoires in cytomegalovirus infection. Each CDR3 protein gets one entry after TCRdb re-called the reads with MiXCR. The sample includes under 250,000 distinct CDR3 sequences, 6.5% of them seen just once. The specimen was PBMCs. These receptors all come from a human donor in good health (CMV status not recorded). Some clones in this sample may be carry-over from other donors' samples.

This clonotype came up a few times. The gene calls are TRBV4-2 and TRBJ1-2, with 12 nucleotides matching TRBD1. This CDR3 is 20 amino acids long. Losses at the gene ends were 0 bases for V and 6 bases for J; bases not matched to a gene: 17. Germline-derived CDR1 and CDR2 are LGHNA and YNFKEQ. In DNA form, the CDR3 reads TGTGCCAGCAGCCAAGAAGGACGGCTCCGGGACAGGGGGCGCGATGATGGCTACACCTTC. It encodes CASSQEGRLRDRGRDDGYTF.

About this clonotype: This may be a read error: a much more frequent sequence differs by one nucleotide. V usage is TRBV7-9 and J usage is TRBJ2-3; D uncertain. The CDR3 extends over 16 amino acids. CDR1 is SEHNR and CDR2 is FQNEAQ in the germline V gene (reference sequence). Trimming pared 4 bases from V and 2 bases from J, leaving 16 bases between. The DNA for the CDR3 is TGTGCCAGCAGCTCTCGACTGGTCGGAGTCACAGATACGCAGTATTTT. This gives the protein CASSSRLVGVTDTQYF.

This clonotype came up many times. The chain joins TRBV7-2 to TRBJ2-5, with a tentative D call TRBD1 (6 bases). The germline gives CDR1 SGHTA, CDR2 FQGNSA. The CDR3 sequence is 16 residues long. The V end was cut by 2 bases, the J end by 2 bases, with 15 bases between. DNA of the CDR3: TGTGCCAGCAGCTTAAATTTCCGACAGGCTCAAGAGACCCAGTACTTC. Encoded protein: CASSLNFRQAQETQYF. The full variable domain, with the rest looked up from reference TRBV7-2 and TRBJ2-5, is GAGVSQSPSNKVTEKGKDVELRCDPISGHTALYWYRQSLGQGLEFLIYFQGNSAPDKSGLPSDRFSAERTGGSVSTLTIQRTQQEDSAVYLCASSLNFRQAQETQYFGPGTRLLVL.

At least ten counts were recorded for this clonotype. The J gene is TRBJ1-6, the V gene TRBV6-5, with TRBD1 matching over 12 bases. This CDR3 has 18 residues. Germline V gene sequence: CDR1 MNHEY, CDR2 SVGAGI. J lost 8 bases, V lost 2 bases, and 10 bases had no gene match. The CDR3 loop reads CASSYAGTGGLTYSPLHF. The CDR3 DNA reads TGTGCCAGCAGTTACGCCGGGACAGGGGGCTTAACATATTCACCCCTCCACTTT.

This clonotype was observed many times. The V gene is TRBV6-2 or TRBV6-3, the J gene TRBJ2-1; 8 bases line up with TRBD2. Trimming took 9 bases from V and 8 from J; bases not matched to a gene: 9. Germline V gene lookup returns CDR1 MNHEY and CDR2 SVGEGT. The CDR3 spans 13 residues. This CDR3 reads CASNTPGGYEQFF. Written as DNA, the CDR3 is TGTGCCAGTAACACCCCGGGGGGGTATGAGCAGTTCTTC.

This clonotype has a count of ten or more. The chain carries TRBV7-2 and TRBJ2-7; D is undetermined. The CDR3 consists of 13 residues. V lost 1 base and J 6 bases, leaving 10 bases between the germline ends. Looked up from germline, CDR1 is SGHTA and CDR2 is FQGNSA. The CDR3 loop reads CASSLDLRAEQYF. The DNA of the CDR3 is TGTGCCAGCAGCTTAGACCTACGGGCCGAGCAGTACTTC.

This clonotype was counted ten times or more. The V gene is TRBV6-2 or TRBV6-3, the J gene TRBJ1-2; D not certain. The CDR3 is 15 amino acids. Germline values: CDR1 MNHEY, CDR2 SVGEGT. Trimming removed 2 bases at V and 2 bases at J, with 12 bases between. The CDR3 loop reads CASSYPAGVNYGYTF. The CDR3 DNA reads as TGTGCCAGCAGTTACCCGGCAGGAGTCAACTATGGCTACACCTTC.

Many counts were recorded for this clonotype. The chain couples TRBV15 to TRBJ1-4; the D gene is possibly TRBD1 (5 bases). V was cut by 0 bases and J by 5 bases, with 22 bases left in between. The CDR3 has 19 amino acids. The V gene's germline CDR1 is LNHNV and CDR2 YYDKDF (reference sequence). The CDR3 DNA sequence: TGTGCCACCAGCAGAGATCCTATAACTACGGGACCGACGAATGAAAAACTGTTTTTT. Its protein is CATSRDPITTGPTNEKLFF.

This clonotype has a count of ten or more. V and J are TRBV5-1 and TRBJ2-3, with 9 bases lining up with TRBD2. From germline, CDR1 is SGHRS and CDR2 YFSETQ. The V gene end was trimmed by 0 bases and the J gene end by 4 bases; junction bases not matched to a gene: 3. The CDR3 is made up of 15 amino acids. As DNA, the CDR3 is TGCGCCAGCAGCTTGGAGGTAGCGGGGGCAGATACGCAGTATTTT. It translates to CASSLEVAGADTQYF.

The J gene is TRBJ2-5, the V gene TRBV29-1, with D possibly being TRBD1 (6 bases). V lost 5 bases and J 4 bases, leaving 14 bases between the germline ends. The CDR3 is 13 residues long. Germline V lookup: CDR1 SQVTM, CDR2 ANQGSEA. Here the CDR3 reads CSVTNRAGETQYF. CDR3 in DNA: TGCAGCGTTACTAACAGGGCAGGAGAGACCCAGTACTTC.

In DNA form, the CDR3 reads TGCGCCAGCATCAAAATCGGGCAGGCTTCCCCCTACGAGCAGTACTTC. Protein sequence: CASIKIGQASPYEQYF. The V gene is TRBV23-1, the J gene TRBJ2-7; no definite D call. TRBV23-1 is noted as an ORF with a role that remains uncertain. There are 16 residues in the CDR3. The V end lost 7 bases, the J end lost 2 bases, and 21 bases lay between the germline ends.

In this sample, this clonotype turned up many times. The rearrangement joins TRBV7-8 to TRBJ2-2; TRBD2 agrees at 14 bases. The V gene end was trimmed by 4 bases and the J gene end by 4 bases; junction bases not matched to a gene: 8. The CDR3 has 18 residues. Germline V gene lookup returns CDR1 SGHVS and CDR2 FQNEAQ. Written as DNA, the CDR3 is TGTGCCAGCAGCTGGGGACTAGCGGGGGACAAGGGCACCGGGGAGCTGTTTTTT. This codes for CASSWGLAGDKGTGELFF.

J is TRBJ1-1 and V is TRBV7-2, with D hard to call. The CDR3 spans 16 residues. Germline V gene sequence: CDR1 SGHTA, CDR2 FQGNSA. V lost 6 bases and J lost 6, with 23 bases in between. CDR3 sequence: CASSYLTGPRGAEAFF. DNA for the CDR3: TGTGCCAGCAGTTATCTGACCGGGCCTCGCGGCGCTGAAGCTTTCTTT.